This TCR beta chain originates from a study of cytomegalovirus exposure and HLA in healthy donors. Findings of the study overall: Excluded were some V segments that proved indistinguishable, including TRBV6-2 and TRBV6-3. Confirmation was obtained in vitro that a few CMV-associated chains are specific for CMV antigens. Cytomegalovirus status, reportedly, was diagnosed with high specificity and sensitivity by the classifier.

Both 60 Vbeta primers and 13 Jbeta primers went into the PCR. As processed by the authors: As a later analysis found, there were 70 million to 100 million unique TCR beta chains, of which roughly 11 million were shared. TCRdb keeps only in-frame clones here, not all; method: immunoSEQ multiplex PCR. V, J and clone size were drawn from that table, and D and trimming were deduced from the DNA. The sample contains over 150,000 clones, roughly three quarters of which appear only once. Notes on this clone: Its target is unknown.

Germline lookup yields CDR1 SGHKS and CDR2 YYEKEE (reference sequence). The trim removed 4 bases at V and 5 bases at J, leaving 21 bases unmatched. The CDR3 is 18 residues long. Sequencing was carried out using PBMCs. This sequence was found in a woman aged 18-29 years in good health and CMV-seronegative. V gene TRBV5-5 combines with J gene TRBJ2-7, with TRBD2 identical over 7 bases. CDR3 bases: TGTGCCAGCAGCGGGTCGCAGGCGGGAGCCACGACATTCCACGAGCAGTACTTC. Protein: CASSGSQAGATTFHEQYF.